The present T cell receptor beta chain was sequenced within a study of T cells after yellow fever vaccination (dated 2019 in TCRdb). Concerning the study at large: The SMART-Seq v4 Ultra Low Input RNA kit was used to prepare libraries from fractions with low cell numbers. To follow T-cell clones before and after primary and booster YFV17D yellow fever vaccination, bulk TCR alpha and beta repertoires were sequenced over time. Two healthy male donors made up the cohort, one aged 18 to 29 years and the other aged 30 to 40 years. Blood samples were taken at several timepoints before and after primary and secondary immunization, and bulk PBMC replicates and cell subsets were isolated. Study-wide conclusions, independent of this receptor: A small fraction of clonotypes showed up in both the CD4 and CD8 compartments, probably as a result of convergent recombination. The secondary T-cell response was found to be weaker but faster than the primary response, with a peak reached on day 5 rather than on day 15. Because only two donors were included in the study, the extent to which the findings can be generalized is limited. Most clones expanded after primary vaccination (approximately 95% of CD4 and around 89% of CD8) were re-detected after the booster, suggesting that broad memory maintenance occurred. Computational filtering was needed because FACS-sorted repertoires could contain abundant contaminating clonotypes from the bulk population.

From the cysteine through the phenylalanine, the CDR3 covers 18 amino acids. Of the read, only the CDR3 DNA is kept; its 54 bases are in frame from base 1. V and J are trimmed by 5 bases and 0 bases, and the gene matches miss 12 bases of the junction. Based on the germline V gene, the CDR1 and CDR2 sequences are SGHVS and FQNEAQ. Instrument on record: Illumina NovaSeq 6000. Synthesis of TCR cDNA relied on 5'RACE template switching, a step that introduced a universal primer site along with unique molecular identifiers. cDNA synthesis was primed from both the TCR alpha and TCR beta constant segments. Two PCR steps were used to amplify libraries, with sample barcodes and sequencing adapters being added in the second step. Sequencing of libraries was performed on Illumina HiSeq 2500 (2x100 bp) or NovaSeq (2x150 bp). For the original study's pipeline: Demultiplexing of reads and collapsing into UMI consensus sequences were performed with MIGEC, and V(D)J alignment was carried out with MiXCR. Vaccine-responding clonotypes were defined with edgeR using replicate PBMC samples, requiring FDR below 0.01 and a log2 fold change above 5 up to day 15. Bulk clonotypes were assigned CD4 or CD8 identity according to which sequenced CD4 or CD8 repertoire held them at higher abundance. In TCRdb, the public reads were trimmed at Q25 with fastp and aligned with MiXCR, with productive beta chains retained. For every CDR3 protein sequence, its rows merge into one entry that carries the most common genes and DNA. For this entry, the V and J calls and clone size follow TCRdb and not the study's own pipeline. A total of a few hundred thousand distinct CDR3 sequences appear in this sample, over 4.5% of them only once. The ten biggest clones cover roughly 3% of the sample.

This clonotype was recorded at least ten times. Its antigen is currently not known. The sample holds no much larger clone one base away, and base qualities are not on file. Per the publication, the treatment or condition label means: live attenuated yellow fever vaccine strain. A standard Ficoll-Paque protocol was used to isolate PBMCs from peripheral blood. Dynabeads CD4 and CD8 positive selection kits were used to isolate CD4 and CD8 T-cell fractions. RNA was extracted with TriZol from bulk PBMCs, CD4 and CD8 fractions, and dextramer-positive and dextramer-negative fractions. This receptor was obtained from a man between 18 and 35 years old who received the YFV17D yellow fever vaccine. The input for sequencing was CD4+ T cells sorted from PBMCs, taken on the day of the yellow fever booster vaccination. The V and J genes are TRBV7-8 and TRBJ1-5; 8 bases in between match TRBD1. The nucleotide sequence is TGTGCCAGCAGCCCCAGGGACAGGAGTGGATATAGCAATCAGCCCCAGCATTTT. It encodes CASSPRDRSGYSNQPQHF.